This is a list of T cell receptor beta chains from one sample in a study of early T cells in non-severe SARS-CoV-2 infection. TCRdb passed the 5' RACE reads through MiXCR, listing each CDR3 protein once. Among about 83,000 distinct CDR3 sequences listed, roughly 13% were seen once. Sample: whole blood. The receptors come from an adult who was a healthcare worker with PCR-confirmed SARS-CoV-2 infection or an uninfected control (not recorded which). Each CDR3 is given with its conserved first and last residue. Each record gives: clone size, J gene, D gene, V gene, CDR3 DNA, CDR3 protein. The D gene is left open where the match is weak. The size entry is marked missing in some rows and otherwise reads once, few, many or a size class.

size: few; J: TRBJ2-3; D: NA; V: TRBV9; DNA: TGTGCCAGCAGCGAGGGGGGGCGAGATACGCAGTATTTT; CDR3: CASSEGGRDTQYF
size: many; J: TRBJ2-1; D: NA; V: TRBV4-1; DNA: TGCGCCAGCAGCCAAGAGGACTTCCTTCGTGAGCAGTTCTTC; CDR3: CASSQEDFLREQFF
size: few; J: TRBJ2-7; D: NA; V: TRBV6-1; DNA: TGTGCCAGCAGTGGTAGGGCGAGATTAGTTAACTACGAGCAGTACTTC; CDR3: CASSGRARLVNYEQYF
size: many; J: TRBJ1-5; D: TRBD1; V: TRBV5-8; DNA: TGTGCCAGCAGCAGGACAGGGGAACAGCCCCAGCATTTT; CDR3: CASSRTGEQPQHF
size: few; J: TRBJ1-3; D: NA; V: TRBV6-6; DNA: TGTGCCAGCAGTCAGAATGGACGGTCCTCTGGAAACACCATATATTTT; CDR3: CASSQNGRSSGNTIYF
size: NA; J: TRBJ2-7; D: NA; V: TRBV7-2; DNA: TGTGCCAGCAGCTTAGATGGGGGGCCCTCCTACGAGCAGTACTTC; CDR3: CASSLDGGPSYEQYF
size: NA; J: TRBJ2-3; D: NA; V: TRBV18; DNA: TGTGCCAGCTCAGGTTCCGGGACCCTAGTCTCTAGCACAGATACGCAGTATTTT; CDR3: CASSGSGTLVSSTDTQYF
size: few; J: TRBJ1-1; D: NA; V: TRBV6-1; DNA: TGTGCCAGCAGTGTGACAAGATACACTGAAGCTTTCTTT; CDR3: CASSVTRYTEAFF
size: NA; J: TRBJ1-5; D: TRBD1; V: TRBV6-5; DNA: TGTGCCAGCAGGCGACAGGGGGCGAACAGCAATCAGCCCCAGCATTTT; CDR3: CASRRQGANSNQPQHF
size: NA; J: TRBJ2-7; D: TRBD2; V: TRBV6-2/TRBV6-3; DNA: TGTGCCAGCAGTTTGGCTAGCGGGGTGGAGCAGTACTTC; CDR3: CASSLASGVEQYF
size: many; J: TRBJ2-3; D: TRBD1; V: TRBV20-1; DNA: TGCAGTGCCCCGACAGGGGGCGGCACAGATACGCAGTATTTT; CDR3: CSAPTGGGTDTQYF
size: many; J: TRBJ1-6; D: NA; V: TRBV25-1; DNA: TGTGCCAGCAGTAGGGCTTTGGGAAATTCACCCCTCCACTTT; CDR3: CASSRALGNSPLHF
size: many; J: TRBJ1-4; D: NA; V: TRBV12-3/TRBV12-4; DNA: TGTGCCAGCAGCCTGATGAATAATGAAAAACTGTTTTTT; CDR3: CASSLMNNEKLFF
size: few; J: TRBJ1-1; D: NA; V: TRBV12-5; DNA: TGTGCTAGCGGTTTCGTGGTGACTGAAGCTTTCTTT; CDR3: CASGFVVTEAFF
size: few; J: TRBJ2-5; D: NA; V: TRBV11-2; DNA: TGTGCCAGCAGCTCCCCGGGCCCGGCCAGGGCTCCGCGAGAGACCCAGTACTTC; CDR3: CASSSPGPARAPRETQYF
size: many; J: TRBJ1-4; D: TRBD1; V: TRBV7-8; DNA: TGTGCCAGCAGCGACAGGGGGCCCTTGCCCGGTGAAAAACTGTTTTTT; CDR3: CASSDRGPLPGEKLFF
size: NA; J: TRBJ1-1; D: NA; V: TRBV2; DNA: TGTGCCAGCAGCCTAAGGACTACGTACACTGAAGCTTTCTTT; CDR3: CASSLRTTYTEAFF
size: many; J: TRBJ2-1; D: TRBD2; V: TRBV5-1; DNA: TGCGCCAGCAGCGCGGGACTAGCGGGAAACAATGAGCAGTTCTTC; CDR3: CASSAGLAGNNEQFF
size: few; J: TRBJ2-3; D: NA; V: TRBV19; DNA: TGTGCCAGTAGCCTGAAACAGGGCCCGATCACAGATACGCAGTATTTT; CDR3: CASSLKQGPITDTQYF
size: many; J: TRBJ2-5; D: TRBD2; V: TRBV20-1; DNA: TGCAGTGCTAGAGACGTAAATCTAGCGGGGGGGAAAGGGACCCAGTACTTC; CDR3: CSARDVNLAGGKGTQYF
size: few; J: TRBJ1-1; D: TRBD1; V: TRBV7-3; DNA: TGTGCCAGCAGCTCCTCCCGGACAGGTGAAGCTTTCTTT; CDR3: CASSSSRTGEAFF
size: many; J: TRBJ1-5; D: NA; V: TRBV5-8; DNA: TGTGCCAGCAGCTTGTGGGGGACCCCTGGTCAGCCCCAGCATTTT; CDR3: CASSLWGTPGQPQHF
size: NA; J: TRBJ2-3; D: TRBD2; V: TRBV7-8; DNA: TGTGCCAGCAGCTTACCAAGATCCCTAGCGGGGGTCACAGATACGCAGTATTTT; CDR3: CASSLPRSLAGVTDTQYF
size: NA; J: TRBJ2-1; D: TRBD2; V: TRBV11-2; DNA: TGTGCCAGCAGCCACGAGCGGGGGGGCCTGAATGAGCAGTTCTTC; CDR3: CASSHERGGLNEQFF
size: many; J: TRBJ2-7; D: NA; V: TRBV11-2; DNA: TGTGCCAGCAGCTTAGCAGGGTTTGGGGCCTACGAGCAGTACTTC; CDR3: CASSLAGFGAYEQYF
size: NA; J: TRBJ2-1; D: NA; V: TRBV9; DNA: TGTGCCAGCAGCGTAGAGGCTGGACATAAGCAGTTCTTC; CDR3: CASSVEAGHKQFF
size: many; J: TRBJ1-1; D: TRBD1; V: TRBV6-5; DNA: TGTGCCAGCAGGAAAGTAACAGGGGGCACTGAAGCTTTCTTT; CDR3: CASRKVTGGTEAFF
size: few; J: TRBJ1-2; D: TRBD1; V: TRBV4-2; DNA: TGTGCCAGCAGCCAAGAAAAGCGGGACAGAAATGGCTACACCTTC; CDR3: CASSQEKRDRNGYTF
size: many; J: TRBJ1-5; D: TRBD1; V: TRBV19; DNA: TGTGCCAGTAGTATAAGGGGGACAGGGATTCAGCCCCAGCATTTT; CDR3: CASSIRGTGIQPQHF
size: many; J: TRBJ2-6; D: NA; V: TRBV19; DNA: TGTGCCAGTAGTAGGGGCTCTGGGGCCAACGTCCTGACTTTC; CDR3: CASSRGSGANVLTF
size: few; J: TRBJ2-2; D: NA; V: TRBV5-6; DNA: TGTGCCAGCAGCCCACCAGGGGCCGGGGAGCTGTTTTTT; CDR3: CASSPPGAGELFF
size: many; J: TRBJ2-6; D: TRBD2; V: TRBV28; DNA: TGTGCCAGCAGCACTAATCTCTTGAGCGGGATCTCTGGGGCCAACGTCCTGACTTTC; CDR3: CASSTNLLSGISGANVLTF